The rows below give T cell receptor beta chains drawn from one sample of a study of blood T cell repertoires in COVID-19. The data were produced by immunoSEQ multiplex PCR, yet TCRdb's version contains in-frame clones alone and is incomplete. The profile shows about 190,000 clones, about 88% of them singletons. What was sequenced was peripheral blood. These receptors originate from a man aged 25-40 years with acute or convalescent COVID-19. CDR3s include the opening cysteine and the closing phenylalanine or tryptophan. Fields, in order: V gene, D gene, clone size, J gene, CDR3 protein, CDR3 DNA. A D gene is named only where the DNA matches it firmly. Size is omitted from some rows. Given values are once, few, many or a class for expanded clones.

v_gene: TRBV14; d_gene: TRBD1; abundance: .; j_gene: TRBJ2-1; CDR3aa: CASSPPGQVSYEQFF; CDR3nt: TGTGCCAGCAGCCCTCCGGGACAGGTTTCCTATGAGCAGTTCTTC
v_gene: TRBV7-9; d_gene: .; abundance: .; j_gene: TRBJ1-4; CDR3aa: CASSLARDAIGEKLFF; CDR3nt: TGTGCCAGCAGCTTAGCGAGAGATGCGATTGGTGAAAAACTGTTTTTT
v_gene: TRBV28; d_gene: TRBD2; abundance: few; j_gene: TRBJ2-7; CDR3aa: CASRRHGLAEAYEQYF; CDR3nt: TGTGCCAGCAGACGCCATGGACTAGCTGAGGCCTACGAGCAGTACTTC
v_gene: TRBV5-1; d_gene: TRBD1; abundance: .; j_gene: TRBJ1-6; CDR3aa: CASSLGGTDAYNSPLHF; CDR3nt: TGCGCCAGCAGCTTGGGGGGGACAGATGCCTATAATTCACCCCTCCACTTT
v_gene: TRBV28; d_gene: TRBD1; abundance: .; j_gene: TRBJ2-3; CDR3aa: CASRTWTGVNTDTQYF; CDR3nt: TGTGCCAGCAGAACCTGGACAGGGGTGAACACAGATACGCAGTATTTT
v_gene: TRBV29-1; d_gene: TRBD1; abundance: few; j_gene: TRBJ1-1; CDR3aa: CSVEGIQGINTEAFF; CDR3nt: TGCAGCGTTGAAGGGATACAGGGGATAAACACTGAAGCTTTCTTT
v_gene: TRBV5-1; d_gene: TRBD1; abundance: once; j_gene: TRBJ1-4; CDR3aa: CASSPGTGGEKLFF; CDR3nt: TGCGCCAGCAGCCCCGGGACAGGGGGCGAAAAACTGTTTTTT
v_gene: TRBV3-1/TRBV3-2; d_gene: .; abundance: .; j_gene: TRBJ2-5; CDR3aa: CASSQTLETQYF; CDR3nt: TGTGCCAGCAGCCAAACTTTAGAGACCCAGTACTTC
v_gene: TRBV28; d_gene: TRBD2; abundance: once; j_gene: TRBJ2-2; CDR3aa: CASSRQLAGGRTGELFF; CDR3nt: TGTGCCAGCAGTAGACAACTAGCGGGAGGGCGCACCGGGGAGCTGTTTTTT
v_gene: TRBV29-1; d_gene: TRBD2; abundance: .; j_gene: TRBJ2-2; CDR3aa: CSVGPPGGRAVGELFF; CDR3nt: TGCAGCGTTGGACCCCCGGGCGGGAGGGCCGTCGGGGAGCTGTTTTTT
v_gene: TRBV7-9; d_gene: TRBD1; abundance: .; j_gene: TRBJ2-1; CDR3aa: CASSRNRGQHNEQFF; CDR3nt: TGTGCCAGCAGCCGCAATAGGGGACAGCACAATGAGCAGTTCTTC
v_gene: TRBV28; d_gene: .; abundance: .; j_gene: TRBJ1-1; CDR3aa: CASSKQGNTEAFF; CDR3nt: TGTGCCAGCAGTAAACAGGGGAACACTGAAGCTTTCTTT
v_gene: TRBV7-8; d_gene: TRBD2; abundance: .; j_gene: TRBJ2-3; CDR3aa: CASSLSGASAMQYF; CDR3nt: TGTGCCAGCAGCCTTAGCGGGGCCTCCGCGATGCAGTATTTT
v_gene: TRBV14; d_gene: .; abundance: .; j_gene: TRBJ1-2; CDR3aa: CASSRGQYYGYTF; CDR3nt: TGTGCCAGCAGCCGAGGACAGTACTATGGCTACACCTTC
v_gene: TRBV4-1; d_gene: .; abundance: .; j_gene: TRBJ2-5; CDR3aa: CASSQDSSETQYF; CDR3nt: TGCGCCAGCAGCCAAGATTCGAGTGAGACCCAGTACTTC
v_gene: TRBV18; d_gene: TRBD2; abundance: .; j_gene: TRBJ2-1; CDR3aa: CASSPPAITSGNEQFF; CDR3nt: TGTGCCAGCTCACCACCGGCCATCACTAGCGGTAATGAGCAGTTCTTC
v_gene: TRBV9; d_gene: .; abundance: few; j_gene: TRBJ1-5; CDR3aa: CASSVGRDSNQPQHF; CDR3nt: TGTGCCAGCAGCGTAGGGAGGGATAGCAATCAGCCCCAGCATTTT
v_gene: TRBV9; d_gene: .; abundance: .; j_gene: TRBJ1-1; CDR3aa: CASSLQGNTEAFF; CDR3nt: TGTGCCAGCAGCCTTCAGGGGAACACTGAAGCTTTCTTT
v_gene: TRBV5-4; d_gene: TRBD2; abundance: .; j_gene: TRBJ2-7; CDR3aa: CASSSPTSGIVNEQYF; CDR3nt: TGTGCCAGCAGCTCTCCTACTAGCGGGATAGTAAACGAGCAGTACTTC
v_gene: TRBV19; d_gene: .; abundance: .; j_gene: TRBJ1-1; CDR3aa: CASSTSAGINTEAFF; CDR3nt: TGTGCCAGTAGTACGTCAGCAGGGATTAACACTGAAGCTTTCTTT
v_gene: TRBV5-8; d_gene: TRBD1; abundance: .; j_gene: TRBJ1-4; CDR3aa: CASSPRQGATNEKLFF; CDR3nt: TGTGCCAGCAGTCCTCGACAGGGGGCAACTAATGAAAAACTGTTTTTT
v_gene: TRBV6-6; d_gene: TRBD1; abundance: .; j_gene: TRBJ2-5; CDR3aa: CASRAQGTRLETQYF; CDR3nt: TGTGCCAGCAGAGCACAGGGGACGCGTCTCGAGACCCAGTACTTC
v_gene: TRBV24-1; d_gene: .; abundance: .; j_gene: TRBJ1-5; CDR3aa: CATRAPGRNQPQHF; CDR3nt: TGTGCCACCAGGGCCCCAGGGCGCAATCAGCCCCAGCATTTT
v_gene: TRBV27; d_gene: TRBD1; abundance: .; j_gene: TRBJ1-6; CDR3aa: CASRRTGIPPLHF; CDR3nt: TGTGCCAGCAGAAGGACAGGGATCCCACCCCTCCACTTT
v_gene: TRBV9; d_gene: TRBD2; abundance: .; j_gene: TRBJ2-3; CDR3aa: CASSVGVSGSTDTQYF; CDR3nt: TGTGCCAGCAGCGTAGGTGTTAGCGGGAGCACAGATACGCAGTATTTT